Listed below are T cell receptor beta chains from one sample, sequenced in a study of shared clonotypes between healthy human individuals. Method: immunoSEQ multiplex PCR; TCRdb's copy keeps in-frame clones and lacks some. The sample shows roughly 2.5 million clones, around nine tenths of them seen only once. Sequenced material: naive CD4+ T cells sorted from blood. These TCRs come from a young man in good health. Each CDR3 is given with its conserved first and last residue. Each record gives: clone size, J gene, D gene, V gene, CDR3 DNA, CDR3 protein. The D gene is left open where the match is weak. The size of a clone is reported for some rows only, either as once, few or many, or as a class for expanded clones.

size: .
J: TRBJ2-5
D: .
V: TRBV2
DNA: TGTGCCATGTCGACAGGGAGGCAAGAGACCCAGTACTTC
CDR3: CAMSTGRQETQYF

size: once
J: TRBJ1-2
D: .
V: TRBV6-6
DNA: TGTGCCAGCAGTTATTTGGATTTTAACTATGGCTACACCTTC
CDR3: CASSYLDFNYGYTF

size: .
J: TRBJ2-2
D: .
V: TRBV18
DNA: TGTGCCAGCTCCCTGCGTACCGGGGAGCTGTTTTTT
CDR3: CASSLRTGELFF

size: once
J: TRBJ2-2
D: TRBD1
V: TRBV6-1
DNA: TGTGCCAGCAGCGGACAGGGGGAAGCCGGGGAGCTGTTTTTT
CDR3: CASSGQGEAGELFF

size: .
J: TRBJ2-5
D: .
V: TRBV30
DNA: TGTGCCTGGAGTGTACATAGGCAGGAGACCCAGTACTTC
CDR3: CAWSVHRQETQYF

size: .
J: TRBJ1-1
D: .
V: TRBV6-5
DNA: TGTGCCAGCAGTCGTGGGGGTGGGAACACTGAAGCTTTCTTT
CDR3: CASSRGGGNTEAFF

size: .
J: TRBJ2-7
D: TRBD1
V: TRBV18
DNA: TGTGCCAGCTCACCCGGGACAGGTCGCCACGAGCAGTACTTC
CDR3: CASSPGTGRHEQYF

size: .
J: TRBJ2-7
D: TRBD2
V: TRBV9
DNA: TGTGCCAGCAGCGAGGGGCCGGGACTAGCGATCGAGCAGTACTTC
CDR3: CASSEGPGLAIEQYF

size: .
J: TRBJ2-7
D: .
V: TRBV5-6
DNA: TGTGCCAGCAGCTTGATAACGGGAGCCTACGAGCAGTACTTC
CDR3: CASSLITGAYEQYF

size: .
J: TRBJ2-3
D: .
V: TRBV4-3
DNA: TGCGCCAGCAGCCAAGAGGTAGGGCCAGATACGCAGTATTTT
CDR3: CASSQEVGPDTQYF

size: .
J: TRBJ2-7
D: .
V: TRBV6-5
DNA: TGTGCCAGCAGTTCCCCCGGGTCCTCCTACGAGCAGTACTTC
CDR3: CASSSPGSSYEQYF

size: .
J: TRBJ1-5
D: TRBD1
V: TRBV29-1
DNA: TGCAGCGTGGGACAGGGGGCTGGTCAGCCCCAGCATTTT
CDR3: CSVGQGAGQPQHF

size: .
J: TRBJ1-2
D: .
V: TRBV5-7
DNA: TGTGCCAGCAGCTTCCCACAGGCTAATGGCTACACCTTC
CDR3: CASSFPQANGYTF

size: .
J: TRBJ1-6
D: .
V: TRBV6-5
DNA: TGTGCCAGCAGTTACTCAACGGGGATGAGGAATTCACCCCTCCACTTT
CDR3: CASSYSTGMRNSPLHF

size: .
J: TRBJ1-5
D: TRBD1
V: TRBV7-8
DNA: TGTGCCAGCAGCTTAGCGGGACAGGCAAATCAGCCCCAGCATTTT
CDR3: CASSLAGQANQPQHF

size: .
J: TRBJ2-7
D: TRBD2
V: TRBV27
DNA: TGTGCCAGCAGTCCTCCCGGGACTAGCTCCGAGCAGTACTTC
CDR3: CASSPPGTSSEQYF

size: .
J: TRBJ1-2
D: .
V: TRBV14
DNA: TGTGCCAGCAGCCAAGTCTCGGGAACAAACTATGGCTACACCTTC
CDR3: CASSQVSGTNYGYTF

size: .
J: TRBJ1-1
D: .
V: TRBV5-1
DNA: TGCGCCAGCAGCTCTGGGGGGACATGGTCTCGTTCATCTGAAGCTTTCTTT
CDR3: CASSSGGTWSRSSEAFF

size: .
J: TRBJ2-7
D: TRBD2
V: TRBV7-9
DNA: TGTGCCAGCAGCCGGACTAGCGTGGTTGACTACGAGCAGTACTTC
CDR3: CASSRTSVVDYEQYF

size: .
J: TRBJ2-5
D: .
V: TRBV5-1
DNA: TGCGCCAGCAGCCCGACCCAAGAGACCCAGTACTTC
CDR3: CASSPTQETQYF

size: .
J: TRBJ1-2
D: .
V: TRBV11-2
DNA: TGTGCCAGCAGCTCCCGGGGCAGGGGAGAGGGCTATGGCTACACCTTC
CDR3: CASSSRGRGEGYGYTF

size: .
J: TRBJ2-1
D: .
V: TRBV5-4
DNA: TGTGCCAGCAGCTTCACAGCGGAACCCTACAATGAGCAGTTCTTC
CDR3: CASSFTAEPYNEQFF

size: .
J: TRBJ2-2
D: .
V: TRBV2
DNA: TGTGCCAGCAGTGAAGCGGTATCTGGACGTAGCGCCGTCGGGGAGCTGTTTTTT
CDR3: CASSEAVSGRSAVGELFF

size: .
J: TRBJ2-5
D: TRBD2
V: TRBV6-5
DNA: TGTGCCAGCAGTCGAGGGCGGGAGCGCCAAGAGACCCAGTACTTC
CDR3: CASSRGRERQETQYF

size: .
J: TRBJ1-1
D: .
V: TRBV28
DNA: TGTGCCAGCAGTCGGGGGGTCATGAACACTGAAGCTTTCTTT
CDR3: CASSRGVMNTEAFF

size: .
J: TRBJ1-5
D: .
V: TRBV10-1
DNA: TGCGCCAGCAGTGGAGGAAGTTTGCGGGATCAGCCCCAGCATTTT
CDR3: CASSGGSLRDQPQHF

size: .
J: TRBJ1-1
D: TRBD1
V: TRBV27
DNA: TGTGCCAGCAGACCGTCCGGGACAGGGGGGCATGGTGAAGCTTTCTTT
CDR3: CASRPSGTGGHGEAFF

size: .
J: TRBJ2-1
D: TRBD2
V: TRBV18
DNA: TGTGCCAGCTCACAGACTAGCGGGACTTACAATGAGCAGTTCTTC
CDR3: CASSQTSGTYNEQFF

size: once
J: TRBJ2-2
D: TRBD2
V: TRBV6-6
DNA: TGTGCCAGCAGAAATCTAGCGGGAGGGGACACCGGGGAGCTGTTTTTT
CDR3: CASRNLAGGDTGELFF

size: .
J: TRBJ2-1
D: .
V: TRBV5-1
DNA: TGCGCCAGCAGCTTGGACGGGAGTCCAGGCAATGAGCAGTTCTTC
CDR3: CASSLDGSPGNEQFF

size: .
J: TRBJ2-7
D: TRBD2
V: TRBV5-4
DNA: TGTGCCAGCAGTTCCGGGACTAGCGGGAGGGCCACGGCCGAGCAGTACTTC
CDR3: CASSSGTSGRATAEQYF

size: .
J: TRBJ1-6
D: TRBD1
V: TRBV6-1
DNA: TGTGCCAGCTCTGACAGGGGGCAAAATTCACCCCTCCACTTT
CDR3: CASSDRGQNSPLHF

size: .
J: TRBJ2-1
D: TRBD2
V: TRBV5-1
DNA: TGCGCCAGCAGCATATTAGCGGGAGACTACAATGAGCAGTTCTTC
CDR3: CASSILAGDYNEQFF

size: .
J: TRBJ2-6
D: .
V: TRBV21-1
DNA: TGTGCCAGCAGCCTCTGCGGCCGTATGGTCTCTGGGGCCAACGTCCTGACTTTC
CDR3: CASSLCGRMVSGANVLTF

size: .
J: TRBJ2-2
D: TRBD1
V: TRBV5-1
DNA: TGCGCCAGCAGCCAAGGACAGGCGAACACCGGGGAGCTGTTTTTT
CDR3: CASSQGQANTGELFF

size: .
J: TRBJ2-5
D: .
V: TRBV9
DNA: TGTGCCAGCAGCGTAGGGTTCAGCCAAGAGACCCAGTACTTC
CDR3: CASSVGFSQETQYF

size: .
J: TRBJ2-5
D: TRBD1
V: TRBV10-3
DNA: TGTGCCACCAAAGGCGCAGGGGGTCGTATCGAGACCCAGTACTTC
CDR3: CATKGAGGRIETQYF

size: .
J: TRBJ1-1
D: TRBD1
V: TRBV10-3
DNA: TGTGCCATCAGTGTCGGACAGGGGAACACTGAAGCTTTCTTT
CDR3: CAISVGQGNTEAFF

size: .
J: TRBJ2-7
D: TRBD2
V: TRBV18
DNA: TGTGCCAGCTCACCGGGGGGGGACGAGCAGTACTTC
CDR3: CASSPGGDEQYF

size: .
J: TRBJ2-7
D: .
V: TRBV2
DNA: TGTGCCAGCAGTGGGCGTACTTTCTCCTACGAGCAGTACTTC
CDR3: CASSGRTFSYEQYF

size: .
J: TRBJ2-7
D: TRBD2
V: TRBV5-1
DNA: TGCGCCAGCAGCTCCGGGACTAGCGAGACTTACGAGCAGTACTTC
CDR3: CASSSGTSETYEQYF

size: .
J: TRBJ2-4
D: .
V: TRBV23-1
DNA: TGCGCCAGCAGTCAATCCGGGGGATATGGCAAAAACATTCAGTACTTC
CDR3: CASSQSGGYGKNIQYF

size: .
J: TRBJ2-3
D: TRBD2
V: TRBV7-2
DNA: TGTGCCAGCAGCCCACTAGCGGGATTCACAGATACGCAGTATTTT
CDR3: CASSPLAGFTDTQYF

size: .
J: TRBJ1-5
D: .
V: TRBV5-6
DNA: TGTGCCAGCAGCTTGAGCAGGGTTCAGCCCCAGCATTTT
CDR3: CASSLSRVQPQHF

size: .
J: TRBJ1-2
D: .
V: TRBV10-3
DNA: TGTGCCATCAGTGAGGGGGGCGGCTACACCTTC
CDR3: CAISEGGGYTF

size: once
J: TRBJ1-5
D: TRBD1
V: TRBV19
DNA: TGTGCCAGTAGTATCCTGACTGAGACAGGGGGAGGGAGGAATCAGCCCCAGCATTTT
CDR3: CASSILTETGGGRNQPQHF

size: .
J: TRBJ1-3
D: .
V: TRBV18
DNA: TGTGCCAGCTCACCACCGTATGTGAAAACCGGAAACACCATATATTTT
CDR3: CASSPPYVKTGNTIYF

size: .
J: TRBJ2-6
D: .
V: TRBV28
DNA: TGTGCCAGCAGTTTGCGGAGTTCTCCCTCTGGGGCCAACGTCCTGACTTTC
CDR3: CASSLRSSPSGANVLTF

size: .
J: TRBJ2-5
D: TRBD2
V: TRBV6-1
DNA: TGTGCCAGCAGTGTGGCACTAGCGGGGGGCCAAGAGACCCAGTACTTC
CDR3: CASSVALAGGQETQYF

size: once
J: TRBJ2-7
D: .
V: TRBV6-6
DNA: TGTGCCAGCGTGGCGTATGGGGAGACCTACGAGCAGTACTTC
CDR3: CASVAYGETYEQYF

size: few
J: TRBJ2-7
D: TRBD2
V: TRBV5-4
DNA: TGTGCCAGCAGCTTGGCGGGGGGTGAGAGGCAGTACTTC
CDR3: CASSLAGGERQYF

size: .
J: TRBJ2-5
D: TRBD1
V: TRBV4-2
DNA: TGTGCCAGCAGCCTAGCGACAGGGGGCGGTGAGACCCAGTACTTC
CDR3: CASSLATGGGETQYF

size: .
J: TRBJ1-1
D: .
V: TRBV5-1
DNA: TGCGCCAGCAGCTTGACCCTCCCAGGTTCGAACACTGAAGCTTTCTTT
CDR3: CASSLTLPGSNTEAFF